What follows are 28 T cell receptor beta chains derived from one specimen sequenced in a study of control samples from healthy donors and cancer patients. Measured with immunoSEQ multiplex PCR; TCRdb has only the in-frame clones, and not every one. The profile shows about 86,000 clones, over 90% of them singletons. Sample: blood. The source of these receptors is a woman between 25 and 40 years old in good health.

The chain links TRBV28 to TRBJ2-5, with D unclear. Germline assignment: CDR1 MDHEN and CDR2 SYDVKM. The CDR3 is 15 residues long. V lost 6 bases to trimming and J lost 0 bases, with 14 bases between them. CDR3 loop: CASSQLLWNQETQYF. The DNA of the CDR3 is TGTGCCAGCAGCCAGTTACTCTGGAACCAAGAGACCCAGTACTTC.

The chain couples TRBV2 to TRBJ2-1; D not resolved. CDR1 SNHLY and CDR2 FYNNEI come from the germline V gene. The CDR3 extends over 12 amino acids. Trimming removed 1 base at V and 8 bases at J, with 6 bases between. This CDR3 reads CASSEESDEQFF. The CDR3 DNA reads TGTGCCAGCAGTGAAGAGAGCGATGAGCAGTTCTTC.

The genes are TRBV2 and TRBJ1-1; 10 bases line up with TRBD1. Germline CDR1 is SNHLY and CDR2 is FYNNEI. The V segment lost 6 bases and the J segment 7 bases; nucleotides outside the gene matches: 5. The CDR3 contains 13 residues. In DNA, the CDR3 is TGTGCCAGCAGAGTGGACAGGGGGGTTGAAGCTTTCTTT. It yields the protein CASRVDRGVEAFF.

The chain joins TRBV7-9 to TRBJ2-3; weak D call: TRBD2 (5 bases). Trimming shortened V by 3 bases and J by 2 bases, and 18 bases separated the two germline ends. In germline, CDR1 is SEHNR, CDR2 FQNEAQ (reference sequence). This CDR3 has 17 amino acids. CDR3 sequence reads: CASSFGDLSGSTDTQYF. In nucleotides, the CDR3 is TGTGCCAGCAGCTTTGGCGATCTGAGCGGCTCCACAGATACGCAGTATTTT.

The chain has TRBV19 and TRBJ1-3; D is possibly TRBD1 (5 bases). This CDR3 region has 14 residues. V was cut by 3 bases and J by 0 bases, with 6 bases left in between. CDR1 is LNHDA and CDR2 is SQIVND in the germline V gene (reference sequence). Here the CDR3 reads CASSIGTSGNTIYF. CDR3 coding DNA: TGTGCCAGTAGTATTGGGACCTCTGGAAACACCATATATTTT. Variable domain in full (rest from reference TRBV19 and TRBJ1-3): DGGITQSPKYLFRKEGQNVTLSCEQNLNHDAMYWYRQDPGQGLRLIYYSQIVNDFQKGDIAEGYSVSREKKESFPLTVTSAQKNPTAFYLCASSIGTSGNTIYFGEGSWLTVV.

Written as DNA, the CDR3 is TGCGCCAGCAGTTTCCGGGGGGCATATGGCTACACCTTC. The encoded protein is CASSFRGAYGYTF. The V and J genes are TRBV5-1 and TRBJ1-2; D perhaps matches TRBD1 (6 bases). The germline V gene encodes CDR1 SGHRS and CDR2 YFSETQ. This CDR3 is 13 amino acids long. V was shortened by 5 bases and J by 5 bases, with 13 bases between the two germline ends.

DNA for the CDR3: TGTGCCACCAGCAGAGATGAAAAACTGTTTTTT. It codes for CATSRDEKLFF. The rearrangement links TRBV15 to TRBJ1-4; D gene ambiguous. Germline CDR1 is LNHNV and CDR2 is YYDKDF (reference sequence). The CDR3 is 11 residues long. Trimming took 0 bases from V and 7 from J, leaving 0 bases between them.

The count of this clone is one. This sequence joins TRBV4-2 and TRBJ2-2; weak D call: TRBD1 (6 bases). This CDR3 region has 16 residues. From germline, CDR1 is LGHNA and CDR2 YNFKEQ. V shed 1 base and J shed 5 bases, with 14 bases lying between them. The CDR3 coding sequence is TGTGCCAGCAGCCAAGTCCGGGACACCCGAACCGGGGAGCTGTTTTTT. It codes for CASSQVRDTRTGELFF.

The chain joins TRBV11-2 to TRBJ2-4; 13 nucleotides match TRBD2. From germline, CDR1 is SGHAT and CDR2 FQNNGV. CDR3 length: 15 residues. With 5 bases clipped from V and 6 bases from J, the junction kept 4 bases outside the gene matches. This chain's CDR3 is CASSMGLAGLNIQYF. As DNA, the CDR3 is TGTGCCAGCAGCATGGGACTAGCGGGGTTAAACATTCAGTACTTC.

In DNA form, the CDR3 reads TGTGCCAGCACCGTTGGGGGGTCCCGTTATGGCTACACCTTC. This codes for CASTVGGSRYGYTF. V usage is TRBV11-2 and J usage is TRBJ1-2; TRBD1 might be the D (5 bases). V was pared by 7 bases and J by 5 bases, with 17 bases between. The CDR3 spans 14 residues. Germline values: CDR1 SGHAT, CDR2 FQNNGV.

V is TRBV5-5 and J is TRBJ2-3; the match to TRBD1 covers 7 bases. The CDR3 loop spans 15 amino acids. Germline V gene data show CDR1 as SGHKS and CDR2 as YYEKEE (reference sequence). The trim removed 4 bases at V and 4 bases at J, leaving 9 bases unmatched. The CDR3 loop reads CASSGQETHADTQYF. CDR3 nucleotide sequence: TGTGCCAGCAGCGGACAGGAGACTCACGCAGATACGCAGTATTTT.

CDR3: CASSPPTGYYGYTF. As DNA, the CDR3 is TGTGCCAGCTCACCACCGACGGGTTACTATGGCTACACCTTC. The genes are TRBV18 and TRBJ1-2; no clear D. This CDR3 has 14 amino acids. V shed 0 bases and J shed 3 bases, with 8 bases lying between them. Germline-derived CDR1 and CDR2 are KGHSH and LQKENI.

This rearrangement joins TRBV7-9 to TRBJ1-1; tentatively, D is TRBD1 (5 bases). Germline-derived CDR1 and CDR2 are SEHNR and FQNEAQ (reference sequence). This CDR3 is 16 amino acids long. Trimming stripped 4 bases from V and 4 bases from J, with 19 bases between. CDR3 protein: CASSSAFGRGVTEAFF. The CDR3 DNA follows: TGTGCCAGCAGCTCAGCTTTTGGAAGAGGGGTCACTGAAGCTTTCTTT.

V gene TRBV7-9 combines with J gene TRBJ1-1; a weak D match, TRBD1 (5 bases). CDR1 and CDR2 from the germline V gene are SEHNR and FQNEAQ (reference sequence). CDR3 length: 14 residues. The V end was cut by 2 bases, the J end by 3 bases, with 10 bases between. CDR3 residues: CASSLQGRDTEAFF. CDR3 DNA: TGTGCCAGCAGCTTACAGGGTCGGGACACTGAAGCTTTCTTT.

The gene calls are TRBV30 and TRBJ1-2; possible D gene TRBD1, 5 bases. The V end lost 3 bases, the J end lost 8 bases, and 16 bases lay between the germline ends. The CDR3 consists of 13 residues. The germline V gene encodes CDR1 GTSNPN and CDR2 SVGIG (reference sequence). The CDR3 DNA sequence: TGTGCCTGGAGGCAAACAGGAGTGGGCGGCTACACCTTC. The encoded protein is CAWRQTGVGGYTF.

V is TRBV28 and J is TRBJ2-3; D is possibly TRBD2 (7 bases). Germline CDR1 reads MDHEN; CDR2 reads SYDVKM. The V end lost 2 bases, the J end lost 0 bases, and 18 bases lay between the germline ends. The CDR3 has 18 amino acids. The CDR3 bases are TGTGCCAGCAGTTTAATCGCTGGCGGGGGCCCTAGCACAGATACGCAGTATTTT. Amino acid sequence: CASSLIAGGGPSTDTQYF.

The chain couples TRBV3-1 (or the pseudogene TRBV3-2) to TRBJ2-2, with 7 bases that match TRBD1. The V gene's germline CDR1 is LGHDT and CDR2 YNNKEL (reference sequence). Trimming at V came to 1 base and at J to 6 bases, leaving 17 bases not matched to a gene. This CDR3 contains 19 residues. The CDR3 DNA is TGTGCCAGCAGCCAAGTAACCTCGGGACAGCGAACCCTGCCCGGGGAGCTGTTTTTT. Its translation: CASSQVTSGQRTLPGELFF.

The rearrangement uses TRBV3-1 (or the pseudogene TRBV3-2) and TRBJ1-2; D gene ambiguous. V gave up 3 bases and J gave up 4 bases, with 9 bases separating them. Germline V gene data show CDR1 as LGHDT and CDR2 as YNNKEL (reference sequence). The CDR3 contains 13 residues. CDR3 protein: CASSQGRSYGYTF. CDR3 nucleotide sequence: TGTGCCAGCAGCCAGGGCAGATCCTATGGCTACACCTTC.

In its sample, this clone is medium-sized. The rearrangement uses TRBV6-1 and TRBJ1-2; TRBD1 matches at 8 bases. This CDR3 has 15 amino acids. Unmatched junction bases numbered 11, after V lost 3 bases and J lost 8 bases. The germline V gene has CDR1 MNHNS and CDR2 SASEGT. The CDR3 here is CASSEGTGSPWGYTF. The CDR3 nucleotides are TGTGCCAGCAGTGAGGGGACAGGTAGCCCATGGGGCTACACCTTC.

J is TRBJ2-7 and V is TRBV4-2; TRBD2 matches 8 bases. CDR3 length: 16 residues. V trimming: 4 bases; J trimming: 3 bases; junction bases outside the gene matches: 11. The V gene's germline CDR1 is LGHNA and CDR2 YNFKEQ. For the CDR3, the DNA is TGTGCCAGCAGCCCCAACCAGGGAGCGGGGGACTACGAGCAGTACTTC. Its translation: CASSPNQGAGDYEQYF.

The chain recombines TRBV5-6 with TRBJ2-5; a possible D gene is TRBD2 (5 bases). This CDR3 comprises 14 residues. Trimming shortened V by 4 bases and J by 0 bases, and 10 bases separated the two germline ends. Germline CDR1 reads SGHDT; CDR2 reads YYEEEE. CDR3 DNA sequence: TGTGCCAGCAGCCAAACGGGGTACCAAGAGACCCAGTACTTC. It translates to CASSQTGYQETQYF.

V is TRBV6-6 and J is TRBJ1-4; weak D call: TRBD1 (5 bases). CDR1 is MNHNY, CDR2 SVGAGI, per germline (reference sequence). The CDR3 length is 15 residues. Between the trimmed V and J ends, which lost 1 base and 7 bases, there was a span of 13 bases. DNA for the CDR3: TGTGCCAGCAGTTACTGGGGGGAATTTGGTGAAAAACTGTTTTTT. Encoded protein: CASSYWGEFGEKLFF.

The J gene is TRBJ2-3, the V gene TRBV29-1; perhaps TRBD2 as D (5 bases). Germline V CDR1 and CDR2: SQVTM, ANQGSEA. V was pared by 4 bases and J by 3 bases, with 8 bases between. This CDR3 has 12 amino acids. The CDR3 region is CSVAGSTDTQYF. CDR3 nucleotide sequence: TGCAGCGTTGCGGGGTCAACAGATACGCAGTATTTT.

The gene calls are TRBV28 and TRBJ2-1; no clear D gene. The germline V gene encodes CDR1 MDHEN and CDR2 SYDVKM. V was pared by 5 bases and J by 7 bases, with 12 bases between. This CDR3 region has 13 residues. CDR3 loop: CASSHNVLNEQFF. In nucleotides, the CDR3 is TGTGCCAGCAGTCACAACGTCTTAAATGAGCAGTTCTTC.

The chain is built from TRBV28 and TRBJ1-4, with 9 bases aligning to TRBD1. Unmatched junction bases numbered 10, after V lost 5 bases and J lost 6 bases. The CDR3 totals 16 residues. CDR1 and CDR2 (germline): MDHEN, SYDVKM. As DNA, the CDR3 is TGTGCCAGCAGTACAGGGACAGGGCGAGTAGATGAAAAACTGTTTTTT. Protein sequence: CASSTGTGRVDEKLFF.

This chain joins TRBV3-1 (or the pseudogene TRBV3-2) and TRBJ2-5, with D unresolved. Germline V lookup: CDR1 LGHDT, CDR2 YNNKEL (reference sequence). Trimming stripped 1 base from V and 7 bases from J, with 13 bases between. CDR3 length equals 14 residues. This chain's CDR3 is CASSQVISRGTQYF. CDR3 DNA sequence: TGTGCCAGCAGCCAAGTTATTTCCCGTGGGACCCAGTACTTC.

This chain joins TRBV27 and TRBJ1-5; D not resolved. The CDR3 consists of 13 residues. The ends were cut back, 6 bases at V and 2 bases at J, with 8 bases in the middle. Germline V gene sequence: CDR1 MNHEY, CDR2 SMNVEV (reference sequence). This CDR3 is CASRVRGNQPQHF. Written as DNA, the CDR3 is TGTGCCAGCAGGGTAAGGGGCAATCAGCCCCAGCATTTT.

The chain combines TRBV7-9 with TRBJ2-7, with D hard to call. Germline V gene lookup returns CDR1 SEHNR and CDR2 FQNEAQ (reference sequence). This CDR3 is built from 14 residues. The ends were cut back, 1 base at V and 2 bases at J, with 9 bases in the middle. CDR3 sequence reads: CASSLVGPAYEQYF. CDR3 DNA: TGTGCCAGCAGCTTAGTAGGGCCCGCCTACGAGCAGTACTTC.